This TCR beta chain came from a study of blood T cell repertoires in COVID-19. Looking at the study overall: Material from acute and convalescent COVID-19 was sourced from the United States, Italy and Spain. The cDNA or gDNA used as material had been derived from T cells, B-cell-depleted T cells, or PBMCs.

Study processing details: It was from reference gene primer amplification that nucleated cell counts were estimated. Produced via immunoSEQ multiplex PCR; TCRdb's table is partial and in-frame only. The V and J calls and clone size come from that table; D and trimming were worked out from the DNA. This table holds approximately 110,000 clones, about 85% found once. The CDR3 covers 14 residues. Per the germline V gene, CDR1 is SGDLS and CDR2 is YYNGEE. The ends lost 1 base at V and 3 bases at J; junction bases unmatched: 3. This receptor was taken from a man in his forties or fifties with acute or convalescent COVID-19. The chain joins TRBV9 to TRBJ2-7, with 8 bases fitting TRBD2. The sequenced sample consisted of peripheral blood. The CDR3 DNA reads TGTGCCAGCAGCGTAAGTAGCGGGGACTACGAGCAGTACTTC. Protein sequence: CASSVSSGDYEQYF.